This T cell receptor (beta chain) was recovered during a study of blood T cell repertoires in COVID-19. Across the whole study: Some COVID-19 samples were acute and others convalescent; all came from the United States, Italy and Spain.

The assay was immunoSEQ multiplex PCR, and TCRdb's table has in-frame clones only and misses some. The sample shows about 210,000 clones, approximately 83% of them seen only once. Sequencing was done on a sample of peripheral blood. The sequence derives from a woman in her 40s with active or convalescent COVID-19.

CDR3 protein: CASSPDYGYTF. As DNA, the CDR3 is TGTGCCAGCAGTCCCGACTATGGCTACACCTTC. This sequence joins TRBV2 and TRBJ1-2; D gene unclear. CDR3 length: 11 amino acids. Germline CDR1 and CDR2: SNHLY and FYNNEI. With 5 bases removed from V and 3 bases from J, the gap between germline ends came to 4 bases.